This T cell receptor (beta chain) was sequenced during a study of blood T cell repertoires in COVID-19. Study overall: Donors in the United States, Italy and Spain gave samples during acute or convalescent COVID-19. The cDNA or gDNA used as material had been derived from T cells, B-cell-depleted T cells, or PBMCs.

A Seattle source enrolled patients during active infection and followed them longitudinally. As handled by the study authors: Amplification from reference gene primers served as the basis for estimated nucleated cell counts. Only in-frame clones appear in the TCRdb table, and some are missing; sequencing was by immunoSEQ multiplex PCR. Clone size and the V and J calls come from that table; the DNA yielded D and trimming. The table lists a few hundred thousand clones, around nine tenths of them singletons. CDR1 MNHEY and CDR2 SVGAGI come from the germline V gene. J gave up 8 bases and V 2 bases, and 6 bases lay outside the gene matches. The CDR3 runs 14 residues.

The sequence was obtained from a woman in her seventies with COVID-19, enrolled during active disease. Sequenced material: peripheral blood. This chain joins TRBV6-5 and TRBJ2-1, with 7 positions matching TRBD2. DNA for the CDR3: TGTGCCAGCAGTTACGGGGCAGGGAGGGATGAGCAGTTCTTC. Translated: CASSYGAGRDEQFF.